One and the same sample provided the 15 T cell receptor beta chains below, sequenced in a study of neurological immune-mediated disorders (dated by TCRdb to about 2019). The library was obtained by 5' RACE. Sequenced on an Illumina HiSeq 2500. In-frame beta chains were kept once TCRdb had trimmed the public reads at Q25 with fastp and called clones with MiXCR. CDR3 protein sequences are deduplicated, and each keeps its most common genes and DNA. This sample holds about 62,000 distinct CDR3 sequences; 3.5% to 4.5% were observed only once. The ten largest clones add up to roughly 2.2% of the sample. The specimen was PBMCs. The receptors come from a woman between 50 and 59 years old with multiple sclerosis.

Ten or more counts support this clonotype. V is TRBV29-1 and J is TRBJ1-1, with D tentatively TRBD1 (6 bases). Germline V lookup: CDR1 SQVTM, CDR2 ANQGSEA. V lost 3 bases, J lost 0 bases, and 8 bases lay in between. This CDR3 spans 13 amino acids. As DNA, the CDR3 is TGCAGCGTTGAGGGACAATTGAACACTGAAGCTTTCTTT. Protein: CSVEGQLNTEAFF.

This clonotype occurred many times. This rearrangement joins TRBV24-1 to TRBJ2-1, with D hard to call. This CDR3 comprises 16 residues. V was cut by 2 bases and J by 3 bases, with 13 bases left in between. Germline V lookup: CDR1 KGHDR, CDR2 SFDVKD. Here the CDR3 DNA reads TGTGCCACCAGTGATTCCATAGCCCCTCTCTACAATGAGCAGTTCTTC. This codes for CATSDSIAPLYNEQFF.

The sample holds many counts of this clonotype. The chain combines TRBV6-1 with TRBJ1-1; TRBD1 matches at 7 bases. V lost 5 bases to trimming and J lost 10 bases; unmatched junction nucleotides: 13. The CDR3 runs 14 residues. Germline CDR1 reads MNHNS; CDR2 reads SASEGT. CDR3 sequence: CASSPAGQNQGAFF. In DNA form, the CDR3 reads TGTGCCAGCAGTCCGGCGGGACAGAATCAGGGAGCTTTCTTT.

The table lists this clonotype with a few counts. V usage is TRBV7-2 and J usage is TRBJ2-3, with D possibly TRBD1 on 5 matching bases. The CDR3 runs to 14 residues. V was cut by 2 bases and J by 4 bases, with 10 bases left in between. Per the germline V gene, CDR1 is SGHTA and CDR2 is FQGNSA. The CDR3, as DNA: TGTGCCAGCAGCTTAATGACAGACGCAGATACGCAGTATTTT. Its translation is CASSLMTDADTQYF.

This clonotype was recorded many times. The chain links TRBV6-2 or TRBV6-3 to TRBJ1-4, with D maybe TRBD1 (5 bases). V was trimmed by 4 bases and J by 7 bases, leaving 16 bases between them. Germline values: CDR1 MNHEY, CDR2 SVGEGT. This CDR3 comprises 15 residues. The CDR3 DNA reads TGTGCCAGCAGTTGGTCATCGCCCGGGGGTGAAAAACTGTTTTTT. This codes for CASSWSSPGGEKLFF.

In its sample, this clonotype was seen many times. This chain connects TRBV5-6 to TRBJ2-3; maybe TRBD2 (7 bases). Germline V lookup: CDR1 SGHDT, CDR2 YYEEEE. V was pared by 9 bases and J by 4 bases, with 15 bases between. This CDR3 is 13 amino acids long. This CDR3 reads CATSGGIADTQYF. The CDR3 DNA follows: TGTGCCACCTCGGGGGGCATCGCAGATACGCAGTATTTT.

This clonotype was seen ten or more times. The rearrangement uses TRBV5-1 and TRBJ2-2, with D unresolved. V lost 2 bases to trimming and J lost 6 bases, with 2 bases between them. The germline V gene encodes CDR1 SGHRS and CDR2 YFSETQ. The CDR3 has 11 residues. CDR3 sequence (DNA): TGCGCCAGCAGCTTATCCGGGGAGCTGTTTTTT. Protein: CASSLSGELFF.

The chain employs TRBV20-1 and TRBJ2-3; unclear D gene. This CDR3 has 15 amino acids. Germline CDR1 DFQATT, CDR2 SNEGSKA (reference sequence). V was shortened by 6 bases and J by 4 bases, with 20 bases between the two germline ends. The CDR3 spells CSAEGDFSRADTQYF. The CDR3 region has the DNA TGCAGTGCAGAAGGCGACTTTTCTAGGGCAGATACGCAGTATTTT.

This clonotype has ten or more counts. The rearrangement uses TRBV6-5 and TRBJ2-5; weak D call: TRBD1 (6 bases). The CDR3 runs to 15 residues. Germline CDR1 MNHEY, CDR2 SVGAGI. V lost 0 bases and J lost 5, with 13 bases in between. The CDR3 sequence is CASSYSTGFGETQYF. CDR3 bases: TGTGCCAGCAGTTACTCTACAGGGTTTGGGGAGACCCAGTACTTC.

This clonotype occurred many times. The V call is TRBV7-9, the J call TRBJ2-7; D uncertain. The CDR3 sequence is 11 residues long. Germline CDR1 is SEHNR and CDR2 is FQNEAQ (reference sequence). V was clipped by 5 bases and J by 9 bases, with 11 bases between them. CDR3 sequence: CASSLTGGQYF. CDR3 DNA sequence: TGTGCCAGCAGCCTGACGGGTGGGCAGTACTTC. The entire variable domain, with the rest obtained from reference TRBV7-9 and TRBJ2-7, is as follows: DTGVSQNPRHKITKRGQNVTFRCDPISEHNRLYWYRQTLGQGPEFLTYFQNEAQLEKSRLLSDRFSAERPKGSFSTLEIQRTEQGDSAMYLCASSLTGGQYFGPGTRLTVT.

At least ten counts were recorded for this clonotype. The rearrangement uses TRBV6-1 and TRBJ2-5; TRBD2 matches at 8 bases. The CDR3 covers 13 residues. V shed 8 bases, J shed 4 bases, and the junction held 6 bases outside the gene matches. Germline assignment: CDR1 MNHNS and CDR2 SASEGT. Here the CDR3 reads CASRGLVLETQYF. Here the CDR3 DNA reads TGTGCCAGCCGGGGACTAGTTCTAGAGACCCAGTACTTC.

The table lists this clonotype with many counts. The rearrangement links TRBV6-5 to TRBJ2-7; tentatively, D is TRBD1 (6 bases). This CDR3 region has 15 residues. Trimming left V 0 bases short and J 1 base short, with 10 bases between. Germline CDR1 is MNHEY and CDR2 is SVGAGI. The CDR3 is CASSYSNRVSYEQYF. CDR3 DNA: TGTGCCAGCAGTTACTCGAACAGGGTATCCTACGAGCAGTACTTC.

In this sample, this clonotype turned up many times. V usage is TRBV5-1 and J usage is TRBJ2-6; D remains ambiguous. Per germline, CDR1 SGHRS and CDR2 YFSETQ. The CDR3 contains 13 residues. The V gene lost 4 bases and the J gene lost 4 bases, with 6 bases spanning the gap. The chain's CDR3 is CASSLSGANVLTF. The CDR3 DNA follows: TGCGCCAGCAGCCTTTCGGGGGCCAACGTCCTGACTTTC.

V and J are TRBV20-1 and TRBJ1-4; D not certain. V lost 3 bases and J 10 bases, leaving 9 bases between the germline ends. Looked up from germline, CDR1 is DFQATT and CDR2 is SNEGSKA (reference sequence). The CDR3 covers 11 residues. The CDR3: CSARVEGKLFF. The CDR3, as DNA: TGCAGTGCTAGGGTAGAAGGAAAACTGTTTTTT.

There are many counts of this clonotype. The chain recombines TRBV7-2 with TRBJ2-3; TRBD2 matches 10 bases. The CDR3 extends over 16 amino acids. Germline CDR1 is SGHTA and CDR2 is FQGNSA. V shed 5 bases, J shed 5 bases, and the junction held 10 bases outside the gene matches. The DNA for the CDR3 is TGTGCCAGCAGCCCTCCTAGCGGGAGAGGGGTAGATACGCAGTATTTT. It translates to CASSPPSGRGVDTQYF.